The 16 T cell receptor beta chains listed next were all sequenced from one sample in a study of control samples from healthy donors and cancer patients. Assay used: immunoSEQ multiplex PCR; TCRdb lists only in-frame clones, some missing. The sample yields 140,000 to 150,000 clones, about nine tenths seen once. The specimen was blood. These TCRs come from a young man in good health.

V usage is TRBV6-2 or TRBV6-3 and J usage is TRBJ2-7, with a possible D match to TRBD1 (5 bases). The germline V and J ends were trimmed by 1 base and 2 bases, with 21 bases remaining between them. Germline V lookup: CDR1 MNHEY, CDR2 SVGEGT. The CDR3 contains 18 residues. The CDR3 DNA reads as TGTGCCAGCAGTTACTACCCCCTCCAGGGTTTGGCAACCTACGAGCAGTACTTC. Translation gives CASSYYPLQGLATYEQYF.

V usage is TRBV2 and J usage is TRBJ1-2; a weak D match, TRBD1 (5 bases). Germline loops: CDR1 SNHLY, CDR2 FYNNEI. Trimming removed 5 bases at V and 0 bases at J, with 13 bases between. CDR3 length equals 15 residues. The CDR3 DNA reads TGTGCCAGCAGTTCGGCAGGGTCAGCTAACTATGGCTACACCTTC. This codes for CASSSAGSANYGYTF.

The sample holds a few counts of this clone. The DNA of the CDR3 is TGTGCCAGCAGTGACAGCGGGGGGAACACCGGGGAGCTGTTTTTT. As protein: CASSDSGGNTGELFF. This chain links TRBV6-4 with TRBJ2-2, with 8 bases fitting TRBD2. The CDR3 runs 15 residues. V shed 2 bases, J shed 1 base, and the junction held 0 bases outside the gene matches. The V gene's germline CDR1 is MRHNA and CDR2 SNTAGT.

The chain uses TRBV5-1 and TRBJ2-1; D is perhaps TRBD1 (5 bases). Germline assignment: CDR1 SGHRS and CDR2 YFSETQ. The CDR3 covers 15 residues. V was clipped by 4 bases and J by 7 bases, with 18 bases between them. The CDR3 loop is CASSHRTWATNEQFF. The CDR3 region has the DNA TGCGCCAGCAGCCACAGGACGTGGGCTACAAATGAGCAGTTCTTC.

The V and J genes are TRBV5-1 and TRBJ1-3; D possibly corresponds to TRBD1 (6 bases). From germline, CDR1 is SGHRS and CDR2 YFSETQ. There are 15 residues in the CDR3. Trimming left V 7 bases short and J 0 bases short, with 14 bases between. In DNA, the CDR3 is TGCGCCAGCGGAGCCGGGACAACCTCTGGAAACACCATATATTTT. It is translated as CASGAGTTSGNTIYF.

J is TRBJ2-2 and V is TRBV5-1; 8 nucleotides line up with TRBD2. The V and J ends lost 1 base and 3 bases, in that order; junction bases with no gene match: 2. The CDR3 spans 15 residues. The germline V gene encodes CDR1 SGHRS and CDR2 YFSETQ. CDR3 DNA: TGCGCCAGCAGCTTGTTGCGGGAGGACACCGGGGAGCTGTTTTTT. Translated, it gives CASSLLREDTGELFF.

DNA of the CDR3: TGTGCCAGCAGGGGGCAGGGAAGCCAGACCCAGTACTTC. It specifies CASRGQGSQTQYF. The chain couples TRBV6-4 to TRBJ2-5; TRBD1 is a possible D gene (5 bases). The V end was cut by 6 bases, the J end by 6 bases, with 14 bases between. This CDR3 contains 13 residues. CDR1 MRHNA and CDR2 SNTAGT come from the germline V gene.

The V gene is TRBV4-2, the J gene TRBJ1-1; D gene uncertain. The CDR3 spans 15 residues. Germline V CDR1 and CDR2: LGHNA, YNFKEQ. Trimming stripped 4 bases from V and 1 base from J, with 13 bases between. This CDR3 reads CASSPTRTANTEAFF. CDR3 nucleotide sequence: TGTGCCAGCAGCCCGACCCGAACAGCGAACACTGAAGCTTTCTTT.

This chain joins TRBV4-3 and TRBJ2-7; the D gene is possibly TRBD1 (6 bases). The CDR3 is 15 amino acids. In germline, CDR1 is LGHNA, CDR2 YSLEER. Trimming stripped 4 bases from V and 4 bases from J, with 17 bases between. The CDR3 sequence: CASSRSDTGHYEQYF. The CDR3 DNA sequence: TGCGCCAGCAGCCGATCGGACACGGGACATTACGAGCAGTACTTC.

The gene calls are TRBV19 and TRBJ1-2; D call uncertain. Trimming stripped 4 bases from V and 4 bases from J, with 7 bases between. The CDR3 sequence is 12 residues long. Germline CDR1 reads LNHDA; CDR2 reads SQIVND (reference sequence). CDR3 amino acids: CASSNRAYGYTF. CDR3 coding DNA: TGTGCCAGTAGTAACCGGGCCTATGGCTACACCTTC.

The rearrangement uses TRBV2 and TRBJ2-2; no definite D call. V dropped 6 bases and J dropped 2 bases, with 13 bases sitting between them. The CDR3 totals 15 residues. Germline V gene data show CDR1 as SNHLY and CDR2 as FYNNEI. Here the CDR3 reads CASRGQLINTGELFF. DNA for the CDR3: TGTGCCAGCAGAGGGCAGCTGATCAACACCGGGGAGCTGTTTTTT.

CDR3 coding DNA: TGTGCCAGCAGCGTAGCTCTGGTTCCCGGGGCCAACGTCCTGACTTTC. This translates into CASSVALVPGANVLTF. The V gene is TRBV9, the J gene TRBJ2-6; no firm D call. The V gene lost 0 bases and the J gene lost 4 bases, with 11 bases spanning the gap. This CDR3 is built from 16 residues. CDR1 is SGDLS, CDR2 YYNGEE, per germline.

This rearrangement joins TRBV6-2 or TRBV6-3 to TRBJ2-6; 8 bases line up with TRBD1. V shed 5 bases, J shed 0 bases, and the junction held 9 bases outside the gene matches. Germline CDR1 is MNHEY and CDR2 is SVGEGT. CDR3 length equals 18 residues. CDR3 loop: CASSKPRQGSSGANVLTF. The CDR3 DNA reads as TGTGCCAGCAGTAAACCTCGACAGGGGAGCTCTGGGGCCAACGTCCTGACTTTC.

V is TRBV4-3 and J is TRBJ1-5; TRBD1 is a possible D gene (6 bases). Germline assignment: CDR1 LGHNA and CDR2 YSLEER. The CDR3 has 14 residues. V was shortened by 4 bases and J by 3 bases, with 10 bases between the two germline ends. This CDR3 is CASSRDRTNQPQHF. CDR3 DNA sequence: TGCGCCAGCAGCCGCGACAGGACCAATCAGCCCCAGCATTTT.

The chain links TRBV6-5 to TRBJ2-1; a weak D match, TRBD1 (6 bases). Germline lookup yields CDR1 MNHEY and CDR2 SVGAGI. The CDR3 is 14 residues long. Trimming cost V 6 bases and J 4 bases, with 13 bases left between them. As DNA, the CDR3 is TGTGCCAGCAGGCCCGGGACACTGTACAATGAGCAGTTCTTC. Its translation is CASRPGTLYNEQFF.

This chain joins TRBV29-1 and TRBJ1-4; 7 nucleotides agree with TRBD1. The CDR3 covers 14 residues. CDR1 and CDR2 (germline): SQVTM, ANQGSEA. The J segment lost 4 bases and the V segment lost 5 bases, leaving 7 bases of the junction unmatched. The CDR3 loop reads CSVPGTANNEKLFF. CDR3 in DNA: TGCAGCGTTCCCGGGACAGCTAATAATGAAAAACTGTTTTTT.